The T cell receptor (beta chain) under discussion was sequenced for a study of blood T cell repertoires in COVID-19. Study in general: The United States, Italy and Spain supplied acute and convalescent COVID-19 samples. In each case, the material was cDNA or gDNA derived from T cells, B-cell-depleted T cells, or PBMCs.

Study processing details: Cell counts per sample came from amplifying reference gene primers. Profiled with immunoSEQ multiplex PCR; TCRdb holds only in-frame clones, not every one. That table gives V, J and clone size, and the DNA gave D and trimming. The sample consists of more than 150,000 clones, 70% to 90% of them appearing once. Germline CDR1 reads LNHNV; CDR2 reads YYDKDF (reference sequence). CDR3 size: 15 residues. Trimming took off 4 bases at V and 10 bases at J, with 20 bases between the two ends. This chain uses TRBV15 with TRBJ2-1, with D possibly being TRBD2 (6 bases). This TCR was sampled from a woman between 65 and 79 years old with acute or convalescent COVID-19. Material for sequencing was peripheral blood. CDR3 in amino acids: CATSTSGLPYREQFF. The CDR3 DNA follows: TGTGCCACCAGCACCTCGGGACTCCCTTACAGGGAGCAGTTCTTC.